Listed below are T cell receptor beta chains from one sample, sequenced in a study of OX40 agonist ivuxolimab in advanced cancers. Sequencing was performed with immunoSEQ multiplex PCR; in TCRdb, only in-frame clones are kept and a portion is missing. The sample contains 8,000 to 10,000 clones, 60% to 75% of which appear only once. The input for sequencing was CD4+ or CD8+ T cells sorted from blood, taken in a trial of the OX40 agonist ivuxolimab. Source of these receptors: an adult with an advanced solid tumor such as melanoma, head and neck, liver or kidney cancer. Both conserved end residues are part of each CDR3. Each record gives: V gene, clone size, J gene, D gene, CDR3 DNA, CDR3 protein. D genes are given only for firm matches. Clone size appears in some rows only: once, few, many, or a class for an expanded clone.

>TRBV7-9|-|TRBJ2-5|TRBD2
TGTGCCAGCAGCGTGACTAGCGGGGGACAAGAGACCCAGTACTTC
CASSVTSGGQETQYF
>TRBV7-6|-|TRBJ2-7|-
TGTGCCAGCAGCGGGGGGAGCTCCTACGAGCAGTACTTC
CASSGGSSYEQYF
>TRBV2|few|TRBJ1-1|-
TGTGCCAGCAGTGAAGAAGCTGAAGCTTTCTTT
CASSEEAEAFF
>TRBV28|-|TRBJ2-7|-
TGTGCCAGCAGTCATAATGGGAATCAGGACGAGCAGTACTTC
CASSHNGNQDEQYF
>TRBV7-7|once|TRBJ1-1|-
TGTGCCAGCAGCTTAAGACGGGACACTGAAGCTTTCTTT
CASSLRRDTEAFF
>TRBV5-4|-|TRBJ2-1|-
TGTGCCAGCAGCAGCTACAATGAGCAGTTCTTC
CASSSYNEQFF
>TRBV27|-|TRBJ1-1|-
TGTGCCAGCAGAGGCCCCGAAGCTTTCTTT
CASRGPEAFF
>TRBV7-9|-|TRBJ2-7|-
TGTGCCAGCAGCTTTAATTCCAACGAGCAGTACTTC
CASSFNSNEQYF
>TRBV10-2|-|TRBJ2-7|-
TGCGCCAGCAGTGAGGACATTCAAAGGGGCGAGCAGTACTTC
CASSEDIQRGEQYF
>TRBV9|-|TRBJ2-3|-
TGTGCCAGCAGCGTAGCAACAGGCCCAGATACGCAGTATTTT
CASSVATGPDTQYF
>TRBV5-6|-|TRBJ2-2|-
TGTGCCAGCAGCTTATTCTCGAACACCGGGGAGCTGTTTTTT
CASSLFSNTGELFF
>TRBV7-9|-|TRBJ1-1|-
TGTGCCAGCACGTTAGGGTTGAACACTGAAGCTTTCTTT
CASTLGLNTEAFF